These 5 T cell receptor beta chains originate from one sample sequenced in a study of blood T cell repertoires in COVID-19. Measured with immunoSEQ multiplex PCR; TCRdb has only the in-frame clones, and not every one. Among around 480,000 clones listed, roughly 88% were seen once. The sequencing input was peripheral blood. These receptors came from a woman between 45 and 60 years old with COVID-19, enrolled during active disease.

This rearrangement joins TRBV4-1 to TRBJ1-4; 9 bases agree with TRBD1. The germline V gene has CDR1 MGHRA and CDR2 YSYEKL. This CDR3 has 15 residues. Unmatched junction bases numbered 5, after V lost 2 bases and J lost 7 bases. The CDR3 loop is CASSQHRGPGEKLFF. CDR3 nucleotides: TGCGCCAGCAGCCAACACAGGGGGCCGGGTGAAAAACTGTTTTTT.

The chain has TRBV5-8 and TRBJ1-5, with D perhaps TRBD1 (6 bases). Per germline, CDR1 SGHTS and CDR2 YDEGEE. Trimming shortened V by 0 bases and J by 3 bases, and 10 bases separated the two germline ends. The CDR3 spans 15 residues. The CDR3 region has the DNA TGTGCCAGCAGCTTGGTACAGGGCCCCAATCAGCCCCAGCATTTT. Residues: CASSLVQGPNQPQHF.

This chain uses TRBV19 with TRBJ2-3; the D gene is possibly TRBD2 (5 bases). This CDR3 is 13 amino acids long. Germline V lookup: CDR1 LNHDA, CDR2 SQIVND (reference sequence). V was clipped by 0 bases and J by 4 bases, with 5 bases between them. In DNA form, the CDR3 reads TGTGCCAGTAGTATAGAGAGGGCAGATACGCAGTATTTT. Translating it yields CASSIERADTQYF.

The genes are TRBV24-1 and TRBJ1-5; D uncertain. From germline, CDR1 is KGHDR and CDR2 SFDVKD. This CDR3 region has 13 residues. Deletions cut 5 bases from V and 11 bases from J, with 15 bases between. The CDR3 loop reads CATSAEGRSAQHF. The CDR3, as DNA: TGTGCCACCAGTGCCGAGGGCCGGTCAGCCCAGCATTTT.

This chain joins TRBV19 and TRBJ2-5; perhaps TRBD2 as D (7 bases). V gave up 1 base and J gave up 6 bases, with 12 bases separating them. Germline V CDR1 and CDR2: LNHDA, SQIVND (reference sequence). The length of the CDR3 is 14 residues. For the CDR3, the DNA is TGTGCCAGTAGTATAGGTGCGGGGGCGAAGACCCAGTACTTC. Its protein is CASSIGAGAKTQYF.